This T cell receptor (beta chain) was recovered during a study of T cell changes during pregnancy in multiple sclerosis. V lost 3 bases, J lost 6 bases, and 14 bases stayed unmatched. Germline V gene data show CDR1 as LGHNA and CDR2 as YSLEER. The CDR3 loop spans 16 amino acids. Generated by immunoSEQ multiplex PCR, the TCRdb table keeps only in-frame clones and is missing some. The sample holds more than 35,000 clones, more than 75% seen once. The chain couples TRBV4-3 to TRBJ2-7; TRBD1 aligns across 7 bases. The sequencing here drew on CD8+ T cells from peripheral blood mononuclear cells, taken after pregnancy. This TCR was sampled from a female donor in good health, enrolled as a control in a pregnancy study. The CDR3 spells CASSQDPGTELGEQYF. Here the CDR3 DNA reads TGCGCCAGCAGCCAGGACCCCGGGACAGAACTGGGCGAGCAGTACTTC.